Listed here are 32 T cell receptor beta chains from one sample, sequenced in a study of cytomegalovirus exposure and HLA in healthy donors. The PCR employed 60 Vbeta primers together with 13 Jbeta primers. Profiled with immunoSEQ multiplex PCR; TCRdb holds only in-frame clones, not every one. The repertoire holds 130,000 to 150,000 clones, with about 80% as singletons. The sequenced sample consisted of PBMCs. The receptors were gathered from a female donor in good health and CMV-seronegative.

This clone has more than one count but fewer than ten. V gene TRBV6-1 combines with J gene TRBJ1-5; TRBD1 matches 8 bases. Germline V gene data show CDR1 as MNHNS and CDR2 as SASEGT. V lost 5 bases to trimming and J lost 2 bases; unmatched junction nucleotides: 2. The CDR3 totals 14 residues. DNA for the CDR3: TGTGCCAGCAGTCAGGACAGGGGCAATCAGCCCCAGCATTTT. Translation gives CASSQDRGNQPQHF.

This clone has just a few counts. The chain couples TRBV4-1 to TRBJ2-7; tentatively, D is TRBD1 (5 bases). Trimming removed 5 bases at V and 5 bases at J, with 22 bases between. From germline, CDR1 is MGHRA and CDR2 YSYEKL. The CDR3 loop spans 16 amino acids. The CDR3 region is CASSSQESRVPNEQYF. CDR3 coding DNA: TGCGCCAGCAGCTCACAAGAAAGCAGGGTGCCCAACGAGCAGTACTTC.

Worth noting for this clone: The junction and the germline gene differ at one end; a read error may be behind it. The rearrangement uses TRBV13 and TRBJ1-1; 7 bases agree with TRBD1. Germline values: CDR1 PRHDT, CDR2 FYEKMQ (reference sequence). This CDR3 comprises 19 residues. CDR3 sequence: CASSLGIRRETGKNTETFF. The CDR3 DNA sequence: TGTGCCAGCAGCTTAGGTATCAGAAGGGAGACAGGGAAGAACACTGAAACTTTCTTT.

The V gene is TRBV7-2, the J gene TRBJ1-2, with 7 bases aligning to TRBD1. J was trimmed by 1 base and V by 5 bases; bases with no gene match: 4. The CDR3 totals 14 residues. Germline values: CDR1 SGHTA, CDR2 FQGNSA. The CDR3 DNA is TGTGCCAGCAGCCCGGGACAGATTAACTATGGCTACACCTTC. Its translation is CASSPGQINYGYTF.

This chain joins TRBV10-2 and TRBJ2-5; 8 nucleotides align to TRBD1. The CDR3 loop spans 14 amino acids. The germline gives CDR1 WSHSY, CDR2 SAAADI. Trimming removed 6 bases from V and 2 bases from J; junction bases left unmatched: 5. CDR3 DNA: TGCGCCAGCAGCCCAGGGGGCTTTCAAGAGACCCAGTACTTC. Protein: CASSPGGFQETQYF.

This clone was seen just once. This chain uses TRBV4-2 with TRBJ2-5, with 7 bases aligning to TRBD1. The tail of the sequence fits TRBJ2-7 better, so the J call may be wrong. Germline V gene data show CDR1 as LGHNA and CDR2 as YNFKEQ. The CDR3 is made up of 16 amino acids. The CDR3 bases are TGTGCCAGCAGCCAAGGCCTCGGACAGGCCCCCTACGAGCAGTACTTC. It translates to CASSQGLGQAPYEQYF.

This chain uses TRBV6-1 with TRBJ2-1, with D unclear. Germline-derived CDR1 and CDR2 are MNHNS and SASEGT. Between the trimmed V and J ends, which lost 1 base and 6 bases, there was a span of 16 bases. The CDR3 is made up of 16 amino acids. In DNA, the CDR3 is TGTGCCAGCAGTGAAGATTGGGTAGCCAAGGCCAATGAGCAGTTCTTC. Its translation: CASSEDWVAKANEQFF.

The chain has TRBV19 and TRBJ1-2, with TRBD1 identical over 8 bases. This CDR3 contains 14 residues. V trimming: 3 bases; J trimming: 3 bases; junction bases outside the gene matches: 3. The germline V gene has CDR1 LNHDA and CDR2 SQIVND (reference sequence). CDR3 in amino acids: CASSIQGADYGYTF. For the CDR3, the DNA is TGTGCCAGTAGTATTCAGGGGGCGGACTATGGCTACACCTTC.

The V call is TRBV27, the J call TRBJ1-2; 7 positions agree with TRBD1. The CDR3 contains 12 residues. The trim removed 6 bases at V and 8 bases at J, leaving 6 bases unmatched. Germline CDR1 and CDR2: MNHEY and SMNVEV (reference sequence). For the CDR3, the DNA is TGTGCCAGCAGCCCGACAGGGAGGGGCTACACCTTC. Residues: CASSPTGRGYTF.

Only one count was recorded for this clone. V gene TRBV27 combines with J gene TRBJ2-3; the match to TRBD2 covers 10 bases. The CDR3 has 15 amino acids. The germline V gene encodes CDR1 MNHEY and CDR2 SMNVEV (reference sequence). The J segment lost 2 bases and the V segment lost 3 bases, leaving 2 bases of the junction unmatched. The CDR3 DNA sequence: TGTGCCAGCAGTTTCCTAGCGGGAGTCACAGATACGCAGTATTTT. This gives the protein CASSFLAGVTDTQYF.

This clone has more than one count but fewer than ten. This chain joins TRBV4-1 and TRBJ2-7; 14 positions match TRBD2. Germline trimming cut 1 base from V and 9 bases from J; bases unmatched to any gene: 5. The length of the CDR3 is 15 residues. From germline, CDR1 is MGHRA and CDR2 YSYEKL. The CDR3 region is CASSQVETSGRAQYF. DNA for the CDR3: TGCGCCAGCAGCCAAGTCGAGACTAGCGGGAGGGCGCAGTACTTC.

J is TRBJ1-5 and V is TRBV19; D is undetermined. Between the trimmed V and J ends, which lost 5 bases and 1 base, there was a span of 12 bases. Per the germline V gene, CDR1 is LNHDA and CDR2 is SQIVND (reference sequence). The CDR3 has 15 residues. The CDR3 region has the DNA TGTGCCAGTAGTCTCACGGGGTTGAGCAATCAGCCCCAGCATTTT. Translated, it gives CASSLTGLSNQPQHF.

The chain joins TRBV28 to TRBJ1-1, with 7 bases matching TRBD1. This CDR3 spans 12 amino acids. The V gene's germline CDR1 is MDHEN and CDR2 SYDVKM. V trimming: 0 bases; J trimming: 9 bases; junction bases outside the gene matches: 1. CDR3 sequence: CASSLWTGKAFF. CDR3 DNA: TGTGCCAGCAGTTTATGGACAGGGAAAGCTTTCTTT.

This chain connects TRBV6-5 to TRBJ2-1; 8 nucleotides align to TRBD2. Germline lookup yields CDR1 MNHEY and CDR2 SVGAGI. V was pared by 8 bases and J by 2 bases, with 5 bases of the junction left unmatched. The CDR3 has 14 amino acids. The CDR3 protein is CASGIAGTYNEQFF. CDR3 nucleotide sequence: TGTGCCAGCGGCATAGCGGGAACCTACAATGAGCAGTTCTTC.

This chain's CDR3 is CASKRSLLNYGYTF. The CDR3 coding sequence is TGTGCCAGCAAGAGGTCACTACTAAACTATGGCTACACCTTC. The gene calls are TRBV2 and TRBJ1-2; D gene uncertain. V was cut by 7 bases and J by 2 bases, with 14 bases left in between. From germline, CDR1 is SNHLY and CDR2 FYNNEI. The CDR3 extends over 14 amino acids.

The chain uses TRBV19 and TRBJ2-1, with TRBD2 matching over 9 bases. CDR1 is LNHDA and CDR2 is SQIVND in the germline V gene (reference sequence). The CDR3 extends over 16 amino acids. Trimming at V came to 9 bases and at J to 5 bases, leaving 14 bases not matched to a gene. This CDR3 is CASRKFGRLADNEQFF. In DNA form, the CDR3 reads TGTGCCAGCCGGAAGTTCGGTAGACTAGCGGACAATGAGCAGTTCTTC. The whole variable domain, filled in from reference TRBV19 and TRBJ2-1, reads DGGITQSPKYLFRKEGQNVTLSCEQNLNHDAMYWYRQDPGQGLRLIYYSQIVNDFQKGDIAEGYSVSREKKESFPLTVTSAQKNPTAFYLCASRKFGRLADNEQFFGPGTRLTVL.

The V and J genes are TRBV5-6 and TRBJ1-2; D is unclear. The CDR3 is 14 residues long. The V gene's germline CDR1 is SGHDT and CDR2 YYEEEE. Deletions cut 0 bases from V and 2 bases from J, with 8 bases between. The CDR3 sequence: CASSLGALNYGYTF. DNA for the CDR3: TGTGCCAGCAGCTTGGGGGCCTTGAACTATGGCTACACCTTC.

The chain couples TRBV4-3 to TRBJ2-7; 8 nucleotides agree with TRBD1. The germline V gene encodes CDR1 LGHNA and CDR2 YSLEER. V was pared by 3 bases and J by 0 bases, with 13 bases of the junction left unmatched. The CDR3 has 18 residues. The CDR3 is CASSQSRDRRPSSYEQYF. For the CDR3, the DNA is TGCGCCAGCAGCCAGTCGAGGGACAGGCGCCCTAGCTCCTACGAGCAGTACTTC.

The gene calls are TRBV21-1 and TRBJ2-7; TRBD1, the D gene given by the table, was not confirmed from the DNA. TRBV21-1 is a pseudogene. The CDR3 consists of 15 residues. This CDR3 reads CASSKGGQATYEQYF. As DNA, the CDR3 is TGTGCCAGCAGCAAAGGGGGACAGGCTACCTACGAGCAGTACTTC.

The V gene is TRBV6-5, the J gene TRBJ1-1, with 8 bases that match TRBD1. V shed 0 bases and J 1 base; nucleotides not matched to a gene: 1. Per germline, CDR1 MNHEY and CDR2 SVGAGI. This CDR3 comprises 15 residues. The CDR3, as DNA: TGTGCCAGCAGTTACTCCGGGACAGGGAACACTGAAGCTTTCTTT. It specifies CASSYSGTGNTEAFF.

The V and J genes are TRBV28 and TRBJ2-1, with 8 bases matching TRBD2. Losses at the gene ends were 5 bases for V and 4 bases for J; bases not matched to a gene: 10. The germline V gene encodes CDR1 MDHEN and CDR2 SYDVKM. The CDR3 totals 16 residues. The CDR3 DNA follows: TGTGCCAGCAGTCCCTCTTCTAGCGGGTTTTACAATGAGCAGTTCTTC. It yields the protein CASSPSSSGFYNEQFF.

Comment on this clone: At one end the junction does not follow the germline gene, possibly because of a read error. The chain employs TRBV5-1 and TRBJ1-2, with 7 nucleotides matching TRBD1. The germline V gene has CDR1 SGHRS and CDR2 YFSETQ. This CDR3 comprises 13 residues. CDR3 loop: CASSPDRAYGYPF. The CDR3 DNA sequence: TGCGCCAGCAGCCCTGACAGGGCTTATGGCTACCCCTTC. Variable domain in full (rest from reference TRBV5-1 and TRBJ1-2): KAGVTQTPRYLIKTRGQQVTLSCSPISGHRSVSWYQQTPGQGLQFLFEYFSETQRNKGNFPGRFSGRQFSNSRSEMNVSTLELGDSALYLCASSPDRAYGYPFGSGTRLTVV.

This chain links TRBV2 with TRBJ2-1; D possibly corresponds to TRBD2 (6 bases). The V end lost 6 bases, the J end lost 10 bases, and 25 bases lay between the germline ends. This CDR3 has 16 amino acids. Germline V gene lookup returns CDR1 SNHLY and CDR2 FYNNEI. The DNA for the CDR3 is TGTGCCAGCAGAGCTGGAGGGCTTACTAGCTCCAAGGAGCAGTTCTTC. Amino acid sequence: CASRAGGLTSSKEQFF.

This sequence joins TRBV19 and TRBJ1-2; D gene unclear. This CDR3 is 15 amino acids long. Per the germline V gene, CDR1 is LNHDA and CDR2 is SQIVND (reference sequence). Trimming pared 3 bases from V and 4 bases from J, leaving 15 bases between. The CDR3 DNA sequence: TGTGCCAGTAGTATTGCGGGGTTCATTGGCTATGGCTACACCTTC. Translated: CASSIAGFIGYGYTF.

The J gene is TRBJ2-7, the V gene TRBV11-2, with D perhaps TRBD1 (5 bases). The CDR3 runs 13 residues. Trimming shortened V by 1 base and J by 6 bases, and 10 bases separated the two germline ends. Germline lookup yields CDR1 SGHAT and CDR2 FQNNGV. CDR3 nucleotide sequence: TGTGCCAGCAGCTTAGGGACACCCCTCGAGCAGTACTTC. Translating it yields CASSLGTPLEQYF.

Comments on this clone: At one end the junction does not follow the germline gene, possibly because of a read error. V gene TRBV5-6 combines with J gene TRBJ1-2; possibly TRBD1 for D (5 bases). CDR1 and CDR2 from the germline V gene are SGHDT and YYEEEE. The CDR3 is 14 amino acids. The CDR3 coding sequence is TGTGCCAGCAGCCCTCAGGGATCGGACTATGGCTACCCCTTC. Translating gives CASSPQGSDYGYPF.

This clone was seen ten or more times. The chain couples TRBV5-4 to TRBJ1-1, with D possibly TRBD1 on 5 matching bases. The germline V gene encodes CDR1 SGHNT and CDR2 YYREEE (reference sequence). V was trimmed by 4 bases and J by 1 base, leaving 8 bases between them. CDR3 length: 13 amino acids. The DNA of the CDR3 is TGTGCCAGCAGCGCTGGACAGAACACTGAAGCTTTCTTT. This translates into CASSAGQNTEAFF. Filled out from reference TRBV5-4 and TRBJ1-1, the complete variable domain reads ETGVTQSPTHLIKTRGQQVTLRCSSQSGHNTVSWYQQALGQGPQFIFQYYREEENGRGNFPPRFSGLQFPNYSSELNVNALELDDSALYLCASSAGQNTEAFFGQGTRLTVV.

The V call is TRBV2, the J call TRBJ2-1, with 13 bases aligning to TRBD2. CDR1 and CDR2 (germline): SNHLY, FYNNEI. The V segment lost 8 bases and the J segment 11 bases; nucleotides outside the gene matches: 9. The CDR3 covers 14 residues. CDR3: CASSTSGGGWQQFF. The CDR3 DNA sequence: TGTGCCAGCTCTACTAGCGGGGGGGGGTGGCAGCAGTTCTTC. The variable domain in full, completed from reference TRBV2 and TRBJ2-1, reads EPEVTQTPSHQVTQMGQEVILRCVPISNHLYFYWYRQILGQKVEFLVSFYNNEISEKSEIFDDQFSVERPDGSNFTLKIRSTKLEDSAMYFCASSTSGGGWQQFFGPGTRLTVL.

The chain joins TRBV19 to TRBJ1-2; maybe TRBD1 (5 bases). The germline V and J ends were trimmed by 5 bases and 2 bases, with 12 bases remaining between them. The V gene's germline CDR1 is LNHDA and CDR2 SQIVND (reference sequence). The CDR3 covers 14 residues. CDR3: CASSPSRGNYGYTF. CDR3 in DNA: TGTGCCAGTAGTCCCTCGCGGGGGAACTATGGCTACACCTTC.

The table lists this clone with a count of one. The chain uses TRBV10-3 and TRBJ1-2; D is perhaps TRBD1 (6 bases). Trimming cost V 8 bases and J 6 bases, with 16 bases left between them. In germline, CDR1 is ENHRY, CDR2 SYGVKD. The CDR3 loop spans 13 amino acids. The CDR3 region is CAIVGLPGDGYTF. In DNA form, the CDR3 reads TGTGCCATCGTTGGGCTCCCAGGGGATGGCTACACCTTC.

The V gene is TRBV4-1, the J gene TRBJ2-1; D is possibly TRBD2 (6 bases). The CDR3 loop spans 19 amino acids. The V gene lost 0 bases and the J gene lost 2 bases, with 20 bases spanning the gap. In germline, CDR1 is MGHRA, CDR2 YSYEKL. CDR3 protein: CASSQDPIGPGAAYNEQFF. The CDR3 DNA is TGCGCCAGCAGCCAAGATCCCATAGGCCCGGGAGCGGCCTACAATGAGCAGTTCTTC.

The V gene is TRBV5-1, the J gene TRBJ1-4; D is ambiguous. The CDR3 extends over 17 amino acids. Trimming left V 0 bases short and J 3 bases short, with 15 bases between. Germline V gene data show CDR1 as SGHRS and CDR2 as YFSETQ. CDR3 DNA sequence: TGCGCCAGCAGCTTGGTGGTTACGGGTTGGTCTAATGAAAAACTGTTTTTT. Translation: CASSLVVTGWSNEKLFF.